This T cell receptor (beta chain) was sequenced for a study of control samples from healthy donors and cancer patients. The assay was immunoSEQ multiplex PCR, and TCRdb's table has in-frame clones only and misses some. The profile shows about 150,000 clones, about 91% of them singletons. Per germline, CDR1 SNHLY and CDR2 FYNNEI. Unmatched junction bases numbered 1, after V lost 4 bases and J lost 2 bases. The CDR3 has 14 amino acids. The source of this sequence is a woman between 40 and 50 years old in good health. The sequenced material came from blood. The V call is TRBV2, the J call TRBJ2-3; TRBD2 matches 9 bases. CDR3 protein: CASSGLADTDTQYF. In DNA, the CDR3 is TGTGCCAGCAGTGGACTAGCGGACACAGATACGCAGTATTTT.